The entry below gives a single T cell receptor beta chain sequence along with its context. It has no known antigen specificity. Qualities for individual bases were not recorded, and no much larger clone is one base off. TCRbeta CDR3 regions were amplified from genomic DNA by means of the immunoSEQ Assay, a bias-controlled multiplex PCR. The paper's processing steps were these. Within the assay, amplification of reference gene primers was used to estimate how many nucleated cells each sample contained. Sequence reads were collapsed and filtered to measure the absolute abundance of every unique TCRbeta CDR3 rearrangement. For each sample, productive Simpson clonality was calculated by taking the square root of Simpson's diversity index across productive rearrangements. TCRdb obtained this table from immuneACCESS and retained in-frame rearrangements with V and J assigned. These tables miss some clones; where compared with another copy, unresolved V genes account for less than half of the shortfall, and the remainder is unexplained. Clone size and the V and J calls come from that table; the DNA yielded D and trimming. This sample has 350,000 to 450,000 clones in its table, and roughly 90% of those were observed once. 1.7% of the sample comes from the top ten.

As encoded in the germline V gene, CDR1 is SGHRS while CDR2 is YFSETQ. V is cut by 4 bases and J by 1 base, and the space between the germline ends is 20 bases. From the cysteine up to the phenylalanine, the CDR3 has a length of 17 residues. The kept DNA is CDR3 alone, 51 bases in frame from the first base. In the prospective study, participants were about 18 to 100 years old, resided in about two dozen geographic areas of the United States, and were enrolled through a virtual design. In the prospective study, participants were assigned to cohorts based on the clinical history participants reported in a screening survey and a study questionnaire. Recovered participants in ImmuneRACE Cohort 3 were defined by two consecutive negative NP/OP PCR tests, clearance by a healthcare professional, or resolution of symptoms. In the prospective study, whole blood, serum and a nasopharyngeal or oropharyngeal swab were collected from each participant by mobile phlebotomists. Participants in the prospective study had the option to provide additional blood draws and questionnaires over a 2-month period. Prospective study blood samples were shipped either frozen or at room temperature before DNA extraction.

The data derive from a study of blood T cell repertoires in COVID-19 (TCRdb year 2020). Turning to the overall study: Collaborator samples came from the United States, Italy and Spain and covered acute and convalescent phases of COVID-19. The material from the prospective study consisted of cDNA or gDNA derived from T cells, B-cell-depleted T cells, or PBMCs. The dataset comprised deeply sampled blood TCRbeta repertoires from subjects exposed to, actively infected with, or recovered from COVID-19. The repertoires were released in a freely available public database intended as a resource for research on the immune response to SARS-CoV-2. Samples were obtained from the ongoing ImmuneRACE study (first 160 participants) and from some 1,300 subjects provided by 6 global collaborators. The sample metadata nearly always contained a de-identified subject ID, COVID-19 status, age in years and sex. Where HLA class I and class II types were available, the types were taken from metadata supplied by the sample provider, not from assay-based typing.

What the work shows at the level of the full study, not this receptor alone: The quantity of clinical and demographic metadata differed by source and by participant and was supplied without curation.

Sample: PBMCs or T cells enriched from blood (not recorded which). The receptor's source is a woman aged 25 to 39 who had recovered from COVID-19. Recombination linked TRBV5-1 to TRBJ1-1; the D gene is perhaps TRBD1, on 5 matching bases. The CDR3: CASSRYGRGVGNTEAFF. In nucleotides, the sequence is TGCGCCAGCAGCAGGTACGGGAGAGGGGTGGGGAACACTGAAGCTTTCTTT.